A single sample is the source of the 18 T cell receptor beta chains below, sequenced in a study of T cell responses to AZD1222 COVID-19 vaccine. Method: immunoSEQ multiplex PCR; TCRdb's copy keeps in-frame clones and lacks some. The sample comprises roughly 50,000 clones, around 89% of which are singletons, and roughly 2.1% rests with the top ten. Material: peripheral blood, obtained on day 0 of AZD1222 vaccination. These receptors all come from an adult in good health.

The table lists this clone with a few counts. The CDR3 nucleotides read TGTGCCAGCTCACCCCGGGACAGTCGTGGCTACACCTTC. It specifies CASSPRDSRGYTF. V is TRBV18 and J is TRBJ1-2, with 7 bases that match TRBD1. The CDR3 runs to 13 residues. Germline CDR1 KGHSH, CDR2 LQKENI. V was pared by 3 bases and J by 7 bases, with 5 bases of the junction left unmatched. The variable domain in full, with the rest retrieved from reference TRBV18 and TRBJ1-2, is NAGVMQNPRHLVRRRGQEARLRCSPMKGHSHVYWYRQLPEEGLKFMVYLQKENIIDESGMPKERFSAEFPKEGPSILRIQQVVRGDSAAYFCASSPRDSRGYTFGSGTRLTVV.

The genes are TRBV18 and TRBJ2-3; 9 bases fit TRBD2. This CDR3 is 15 amino acids long. Germline assignment: CDR1 KGHSH and CDR2 LQKENI. Trimming at V came to 1 base and at J to 4 bases, leaving 3 bases not matched to a gene. The CDR3 DNA reads as TGTGCCAGCTCACCACTAGCGGGAGAAGCAGATACGCAGTATTTT. Translating gives CASSPLAGEADTQYF.

This clone was detected only a few times. This chain uses TRBV3-1 (or the pseudogene TRBV3-2) with TRBJ2-1; 12 bases fit TRBD2. The CDR3 runs to 15 residues. V trimming: 5 bases; J trimming: 4 bases; junction bases outside the gene matches: 3. The germline V gene has CDR1 LGHDT and CDR2 YNNKEL (reference sequence). CDR3 sequence reads: CASSTTSGGYNEQFF. DNA of the CDR3: TGTGCCAGCAGCACGACTAGCGGGGGTTACAATGAGCAGTTCTTC.

The rearrangement uses TRBV28 and TRBJ2-7; 7 positions agree with TRBD2. Germline V gene data show CDR1 as MDHEN and CDR2 as SYDVKM. V dropped 4 bases and J dropped 7; count of bases not matched to a gene: 7. The CDR3 length is 13 residues. The CDR3 DNA reads TGTGCCAGCAGTTCCCCGGGACTACCGGAGCAGTACTTC. This translates into CASSSPGLPEQYF. The full variable domain, completed using reference TRBV28 and TRBJ2-7, is DVKVTQSSRYLVKRTGEKVFLECVQDMDHENMFWYRQDPGLGLRLIYFSYDVKMKEKGDIPEGYSVSREKKERFSLILESASTNQTSMYLCASSSPGLPEQYFGPGTRLTVT.

The rearrangement uses TRBV12-3 or TRBV12-4 and TRBJ2-7; D is undetermined. V was trimmed by 5 bases and J by 2 bases, leaving 10 bases between them. The CDR3 runs to 13 residues. CDR3 DNA: TGTGCCAGCAGTCACGAAACGACCTACGAGCAGTACTTC. This encodes CASSHETTYEQYF.

The chain is built from TRBV10-1 and TRBJ2-3; D uncertain. The CDR3 loop spans 13 amino acids. CDR1 is WNHNN, CDR2 SYGVQD, per germline (reference sequence). Trimming pared 2 bases from V and 6 bases from J, leaving 9 bases between. CDR3 residues: CASSEGNGDTQYF. For the CDR3, the DNA is TGCGCCAGCAGTGAGGGTAACGGGGATACGCAGTATTTT.

The chain carries TRBV28 and TRBJ1-1, with D possibly TRBD1 on 5 matching bases. V lost 5 bases and J 10 bases, leaving 11 bases between the germline ends. CDR3 length: 11 amino acids. Germline V gene sequence: CDR1 MDHEN, CDR2 SYDVKM. CDR3 region: CASSLYGGAFF. DNA for the CDR3: TGTGCCAGCAGTCTATACGGGGGAGCTTTCTTT.

The genes are TRBV5-4 and TRBJ2-7; 9 positions agree with TRBD2. The CDR3 totals 14 residues. Germline V gene sequence: CDR1 SGHNT, CDR2 YYREEE (reference sequence). V gave up 4 bases and J gave up 1 base; unmatched junction bases: 3. CDR3 in DNA: TGTGCCAGCAGCCCTACTAGCGGGTCCTACGAGCAGTACTTC. This codes for CASSPTSGSYEQYF.

V is TRBV29-1 and J is TRBJ2-7, with 7 bases aligning to TRBD2. The germline V gene has CDR1 SQVTM and CDR2 ANQGSEA. V trimming: 7 bases; J trimming: 7 bases; junction bases outside the gene matches: 13. This CDR3 is built from 13 residues. CDR3 nucleotides: TGCAGCGCAGGAAGCGGGACTGGGGGAGAGCAGTACTTC. It translates to CSAGSGTGGEQYF.

V and J are TRBV30 and TRBJ1-5; D call uncertain. This CDR3 has 13 amino acids. The germline CDR1 and CDR2 sequences are GTSNPN and SVGIG (reference sequence). With 0 bases removed from V and 6 bases from J, the gap between germline ends came to 9 bases. The CDR3 region has the DNA TGTGCCTGGAGTGTACGGGATTCTCAGCCCCAGCATTTT. The encoded protein is CAWSVRDSQPQHF. Variable domain in full (rest from reference TRBV30 and TRBJ1-5): SQTIHQWPATLVQPVGSPLSLECTVEGTSNPNLYWYRQAAGRGLQLLFYSVGIGQISSEVPQNLSASRPQDRQFILSSKKLLLSDSGFYLCAWSVRDSQPQHFGDGTRLSIL.

The chain uses TRBV19 and TRBJ2-7; the match to TRBD1 covers 9 bases. Losses at the gene ends were 7 bases for V and 5 bases for J; bases not matched to a gene: 6. The CDR3 loop spans 13 amino acids. Germline values: CDR1 LNHDA, CDR2 SQIVND (reference sequence). The CDR3 region is CASNRGLGHEQYF. The DNA of the CDR3 is TGTGCCAGTAACAGGGGGCTAGGCCACGAGCAGTACTTC.

The genes are TRBV28 and TRBJ1-1, with 10 bases lining up with TRBD1. The germline CDR1 and CDR2 sequences are MDHEN and SYDVKM. Germline trimming cut 7 bases from V and 1 base from J; bases unmatched to any gene: 3. The CDR3 spans 14 residues. The CDR3 here is CASKTGGTNTEAFF. CDR3 in DNA: TGTGCCAGCAAGACAGGGGGCACGAACACTGAAGCTTTCTTT.

The table lists this clone with a few counts. The chain couples TRBV7-3 to TRBJ2-3; D possibly corresponds to TRBD1 (5 bases). V gave up 1 base and J gave up 4 bases, with 9 bases separating them. This CDR3 region has 14 residues. The V gene's germline CDR1 is SGHTA and CDR2 FQGTGA. This CDR3 is CASSLSQGADTQYF. In DNA, the CDR3 is TGTGCCAGCAGCTTAAGCCAGGGCGCAGATACGCAGTATTTT.

The chain uses TRBV7-9 and TRBJ1-4; tentative D call: TRBD1 (6 bases). V was trimmed by 2 bases and J by 2 bases, leaving 21 bases between them. Germline V gene data show CDR1 as SEHNR and CDR2 as FQNEAQ (reference sequence). This CDR3 is 19 amino acids long. CDR3 region: CASSLSHVGGGSTNEKLFF. CDR3 nucleotide sequence: TGTGCCAGCAGCTTAAGTCATGTGGGCGGGGGCTCGACTAATGAAAAACTGTTTTTT.

As concerns this clone: One junction end does not reproduce the germline sequence, and a read error may be involved. The chain joins TRBV7-3 to TRBJ2-3; 8 nucleotides align to TRBD2. CDR3 length: 18 residues. In germline, CDR1 is SGHTA, CDR2 FQGTGA. This CDR3 is CASSLTVIASGSTDTQYF. In nucleotides, the CDR3 is TGTGCCAGCAGCCTAACCGTCATAGCTAGCGGGAGCACAGATACGCAGTATTTT.

This sequence joins TRBV7-2 and TRBJ2-2; 7 bases map to TRBD2. This CDR3 is 15 amino acids long. Trimming cost V 5 bases and J 6 bases; bases outside gene matches: 9. Germline V gene sequence: CDR1 SGHTA, CDR2 FQGNSA. The chain's CDR3 is CASSTPGLVSGELFF. CDR3 DNA sequence: TGTGCCAGCAGCACGCCCGGACTAGTATCCGGGGAGCTGTTTTTT.

V is TRBV7-8 and J is TRBJ2-2, with 8 positions matching TRBD2. Losses at the gene ends were 2 bases for V and 7 bases for J; bases not matched to a gene: 9. The germline gives CDR1 SGHVS, CDR2 FQNEAQ. This CDR3 has 16 residues. The CDR3 region has the DNA TGTGCCAGCAGCTTACGCGGGAGGCCCCGGGGCGGGGAGCTGTTTTTT. It specifies CASSLRGRPRGGELFF.

Concerning this clone itself: The junction and the germline gene differ at one end; a read error may be behind it. V and J are TRBV6-6 and TRBJ1-2, with 8 bases fitting TRBD1. The CDR3 length is 13 residues. The V gene's germline CDR1 is MNHNY and CDR2 SVGAGI (reference sequence). The CDR3 spells CASSYSGTGGLPF. Written as DNA, the CDR3 is TGTGCCAGCAGTTACTCTGGTACAGGGGGGTTACCCTTC.